These 12 T cell receptor beta chains originate from one sample sequenced in a study of blood T cells in healthy people across ages. A second PCR of about 7 to 11 cycles used a sample-barcoded 5' primer and a J-beta primer mix. TCRdb recomputed calls from the 5' RACE reads with MiXCR, one row per CDR3 protein. The table lists some 690,000 distinct CDR3 sequences, around a fifth of them singletons. Sample: blood. All receptors derive from a man in his 70s in good health.

This clonotype was counted once. An end of the junction differs from the germline gene, which may be a read error. The chain combines TRBV20-1 with TRBJ1-4, with 7 bases matching TRBD1. The CDR3 sequence is 15 residues long. CDR1 and CDR2 from the germline V gene are DFQATT and SNEGSKA (reference sequence). CDR3 bases: TGCAGTGCTAGAGATTCGGGACAGATCAATGACAAACTGTTTTTT. This codes for CSARDSGQINDKLFF.

With respect to this clonotype: The junction and the germline gene differ at one end; a read error may be behind it. CDR3 sequence (DNA): TGTGCCAGCAGTTACTCCCTTCGCGACCCCGGAGATGAGCGGTTCTTC. Amino acids: CASSYSLRDPGDERFF. The V and J genes are TRBV6-2 or TRBV6-3 and TRBJ2-1; no clear D. The CDR3 is made up of 16 amino acids. Germline V gene lookup returns CDR1 MNHEY and CDR2 SVGEGT.

Comment on this clonotype: Relative to the germline gene, one junction end is altered; a read error may explain this. The chain combines TRBV12-3 or TRBV12-4 with TRBJ2-3; D perhaps matches TRBD1 (6 bases). The CDR3 extends over 13 amino acids. The CDR3 region is CASSRGMIDTEYF. DNA for the CDR3: TGTGCCAGCAGTAGGGGGATGATAGATACGGAGTATTTT.

This chain connects TRBV4-3 to TRBJ1-1; D not resolved. CDR1 and CDR2 (germline): LGHNA, YSLEER. The V and J ends lost 0 bases and 2 bases respectively, with 13 bases between them. CDR3 length: 16 residues. CDR3 coding DNA: TGCGCCAGCAGCCAAGATTCTGGACGGTATAACACTGAAGCTTTCTTT. Its translation: CASSQDSGRYNTEAFF.

This clonotype was seen at least ten times. This sequence joins TRBV29-1 and TRBJ2-5; D remains unclear. The CDR3 runs 13 residues. With 6 bases removed from V and 0 bases from J, the gap between germline ends came to 11 bases. Germline V gene sequence: CDR1 SQVTM, CDR2 ANQGSEA. CDR3 region: CSVTPRYQETQYF. The CDR3 region has the DNA TGCAGCGTGACACCTAGATACCAAGAGACCCAGTACTTC.

This clonotype was detected only a few times. The chain has TRBV6-2 or TRBV6-3 and TRBJ2-4; possibly TRBD1 for D (6 bases). Trimming cost V 2 bases and J 7 bases, with 6 bases left between them. CDR1 and CDR2 (germline): MNHEY, SVGEGT. There are 12 residues in the CDR3. The CDR3 bases are TGTGCCAGCAGTTACGGACAGAACATTCAGTACTTC. Residues: CASSYGQNIQYF.

V is TRBV20-1 and J is TRBJ2-1, with 10 bases fitting TRBD2. J gave up 5 bases and V 6 bases, and 10 bases lay outside the gene matches. CDR3 size: 15 residues. Germline V gene data show CDR1 as DFQATT and CDR2 as SNEGSKA (reference sequence). Written as DNA, the CDR3 is TGCAGTGCCCCCATAGGGACTAGCGTGAACAATGAGCAGTTCTTC. Protein: CSAPIGTSVNNEQFF.

This clonotype was observed a few times. The chain recombines TRBV29-1 with TRBJ2-5, with 8 bases matching TRBD2. Matching the DNA end better, TRBJ2-7 makes the J call doubtful. The CDR3 is made up of 14 amino acids. Germline CDR1 is SQVTM and CDR2 is ANQGSEA. The CDR3 nucleotides are TGCAGCGCGTCTCGGGACGGCGGGGGGTACGAGCAGTACTTC. Protein sequence: CSASRDGGGYEQYF.

This clonotype was recorded a few times. The chain joins TRBV15 to TRBJ2-1, with D possibly matching TRBD1 (6 bases). V was clipped by 1 base and J by 3 bases, with 16 bases between them. The CDR3 spans 17 residues. Germline CDR1 LNHNV, CDR2 YYDKDF (reference sequence). The CDR3 is CATSRGGGGMDYNEQFF. In nucleotides, the CDR3 is TGTGCCACCAGCAGAGGAGGGGGTGGGATGGACTACAATGAGCAGTTCTTC.

J is TRBJ2-1 and V is TRBV28; D possibly corresponds to TRBD1 (6 bases). Germline V lookup: CDR1 MDHEN, CDR2 SYDVKM. V lost 7 bases and J 7 bases, leaving 17 bases between the germline ends. This CDR3 has 14 amino acids. The chain's CDR3 is CASTRTGNLNEQFF. DNA for the CDR3: TGTGCCAGCACCAGAACAGGGAATTTGAATGAGCAGTTCTTC.

This clonotype was detected only a few times. The chain has TRBV12-3 or TRBV12-4 and TRBJ2-3, with TRBD1 matching over 7 bases. J lost 3 bases, V lost 7 bases, and 7 bases had no gene match. The CDR3 spans 14 residues. The CDR3 coding sequence is TGTGCCAGCATCGGCGACAGGGCAACAGATACGCAGTATTTT. This codes for CASIGDRATDTQYF.

In this sample, this clonotype turned up a few times. This chain links TRBV12-3 or TRBV12-4 with TRBJ2-1, with 8 bases aligning to TRBD1. The CDR3 totals 14 residues. J was trimmed by 8 bases and V by 2 bases; bases with no gene match: 5. The CDR3: CASSLKRQGYEQFF. The DNA for the CDR3 is TGTGCCAGCAGTTTAAAGAGACAGGGGTATGAGCAGTTCTTC.